What follows are 15 T cell receptor beta chains derived from one specimen sequenced in a study of cytomegalovirus exposure and HLA in healthy donors. Use of 60 Vbeta and 13 Jbeta primers characterized the PCR. Measured with immunoSEQ multiplex PCR; TCRdb has only the in-frame clones, and not every one. The sample records 150,000 to 200,000 clones, more than 75% being singletons. Sequenced sample: PBMCs. Receptors originate from a girl aged 2 to 9 in good health and CMV-seropositive.

This clone appeared a single time. The V call is TRBV6-1, the J call TRBJ2-3; no clear D gene. V was cut by 7 bases and J by 3 bases, with 11 bases left in between. The germline CDR1 and CDR2 sequences are MNHNS and SASEGT. This CDR3 is built from 13 residues. The DNA of the CDR3 is TGTGCCAGCACTACGACTGGTACAGATACGCAGTATTTT. Translating gives CASTTTGTDTQYF.

This clone was seen only once. The J gene is TRBJ2-3, the V gene TRBV2; 9 positions agree with TRBD2. The CDR3 totals 14 residues. Germline V gives CDR1 SNHLY, CDR2 FYNNEI. J lost 4 bases, V lost 7 bases, and 6 bases had no gene match. The DNA of the CDR3 is TGTGCCAGCAATAGCGGGAGTCCCGCAGATACGCAGTATTTT. Translation gives CASNSGSPADTQYF.

This clone has a single count. The chain is built from TRBV28 and TRBJ2-7, with 7 bases identical to TRBD2. V lost 3 bases and J lost 6; bases outside the gene matches: 8. The CDR3 has 14 residues. Germline V gives CDR1 MDHEN, CDR2 SYDVKM. The CDR3 nucleotides are TGTGCCAGCAGTTTGAGCGGGATCCCGTTCGAGCAGTACTTC. This codes for CASSLSGIPFEQYF.

The rearrangement uses TRBV6-4 and TRBJ2-3; 9 bases are a match to TRBD2. Losses at the gene ends were 0 bases for V and 2 bases for J; bases not matched to a gene: 3. The germline gives CDR1 MRHNA, CDR2 SNTAGT. The length of the CDR3 is 16 residues. CDR3 amino acids: CASSDSAGGSTDTQYF. CDR3 coding DNA: TGTGCCAGCAGTGACTCGGCGGGAGGGTCCACAGATACGCAGTATTTT.

The chain combines TRBV10-1 with TRBJ2-7; maybe TRBD2 (6 bases). The CDR3 loop spans 14 amino acids. Trimming stripped 10 bases from V and 3 bases from J, with 19 bases between. The germline gives CDR1 WNHNN, CDR2 SYGVQD (reference sequence). CDR3 nucleotide sequence: TGCGCCATCTGGAGGGACCCTGAGGACTACGAGCAGTACTTC. As protein: CAIWRDPEDYEQYF.

The V and J genes are TRBV9 and TRBJ1-1, with D possibly TRBD1 on 6 matching bases. Per the germline V gene, CDR1 is SGDLS and CDR2 is YYNGEE. V lost 4 bases and J lost 1, with 11 bases in between. The CDR3 runs to 14 residues. This CDR3 reads CASSSRGSNTEAFF. The CDR3 coding sequence is TGTGCCAGCAGCTCCAGGGGCTCGAACACTGAAGCTTTCTTT.

This chain connects TRBV28 to TRBJ2-7, with 8 bases lining up with TRBD2. CDR3 length: 16 amino acids. The junction had 10 bases not matched to a gene; V was cut back by 6 bases and J by 0 bases. CDR1 MDHEN and CDR2 SYDVKM come from the germline V gene. DNA of the CDR3: TGTGCCAGCAGACAACCTAGCGGGCTGAACTCCTACGAGCAGTACTTC. Translated: CASRQPSGLNSYEQYF.

The chain has TRBV10-3 and TRBJ2-2, with TRBD1 matching over 9 bases. V lost 8 bases and J lost 7; bases outside the gene matches: 8. The CDR3 contains 14 residues. Looked up from germline, CDR1 is ENHRY and CDR2 is SYGVKD. Here the CDR3 reads CAIRGTGSVGELFF. CDR3 DNA sequence: TGTGCCATCCGAGGGACAGGGTCGGTCGGGGAGCTGTTTTTT.

The genes are TRBV2 and TRBJ1-1; 8 nucleotides align to TRBD1. The CDR3 contains 14 residues. Germline CDR1 reads SNHLY; CDR2 reads FYNNEI. V gave up 3 bases and J gave up 5 bases; unmatched junction bases: 5. Here the CDR3 reads CASSERTGRTEAFF. CDR3 nucleotide sequence: TGTGCCAGCAGTGAGCGGACAGGGAGAACTGAAGCTTTCTTT.

This clone was counted between two and nine times. The rearrangement links TRBV4-1 to TRBJ2-7; TRBD2 matches 10 bases. Germline CDR1 reads MGHRA; CDR2 reads YSYEKL. The CDR3 has 16 amino acids. The junction had 9 bases not matched to a gene; V was cut back by 1 base and J by 6 bases. CDR3 amino acids: CASSQVIQREGPEQYF. The CDR3 DNA reads TGCGCCAGCAGCCAAGTTATTCAGCGGGAGGGCCCCGAGCAGTACTTC.

This rearrangement joins TRBV18 to TRBJ2-2, with 7 bases fitting TRBD1. The V segment lost 3 bases and the J segment 1 base; nucleotides outside the gene matches: 11. The germline V gene encodes CDR1 KGHSH and CDR2 LQKENI. This CDR3 is built from 18 residues. In nucleotides, the CDR3 is TGTGCCAGCTCACCGGGGCTTGAGACAGGGCGGAACACCGGGGAGCTGTTTTTT. This sequence encodes CASSPGLETGRNTGELFF.

The chain carries TRBV4-1 and TRBJ2-7; TRBD2 aligns across 8 bases. This CDR3 is 16 amino acids long. From germline, CDR1 is MGHRA and CDR2 YSYEKL. V lost 3 bases, J lost 0 bases, and 7 bases stayed unmatched. CDR3 sequence reads: CASSHVAGGSSYEQYF. CDR3 bases: TGCGCCAGCAGCCATGTGGCGGGAGGTTCCTCCTACGAGCAGTACTTC.

The genes are TRBV2 and TRBJ2-6; 10 positions match TRBD1. Trimming cost V 7 bases and J 3 bases; bases outside gene matches: 9. Germline CDR1 reads SNHLY; CDR2 reads FYNNEI. The CDR3 has 17 amino acids. The DNA of the CDR3 is TGTGCCAGCAATAAGGGACAGGGGATGAGTGGGGCCAACGTCCTGACTTTC. Encoded protein: CASNKGQGMSGANVLTF. Combining the CDR3 with reference TRBV2 and TRBJ2-6 gives the whole variable domain EPEVTQTPSHQVTQMGQEVILRCVPISNHLYFYWYRQILGQKVEFLVSFYNNEISEKSEIFDDQFSVERPDGSNFTLKIRSTKLEDSAMYFCASNKGQGMSGANVLTFGAGSRLTVL.

This chain links TRBV5-1 with TRBJ1-1; 9 nucleotides match TRBD1. The CDR3 runs 15 residues. The V segment lost 4 bases and the J segment 0 bases; nucleotides outside the gene matches: 4. Germline CDR1 and CDR2: SGHRS and YFSETQ. The CDR3 is CASSAGQGLNTEAFF. DNA for the CDR3: TGCGCCAGCAGCGCGGGACAGGGACTGAACACTGAAGCTTTCTTT.

The chain is built from TRBV2 and TRBJ2-1; 9 bases map to TRBD1. This CDR3 comprises 15 residues. Germline V gene lookup returns CDR1 SNHLY and CDR2 FYNNEI. The trim removed 5 bases at V and 9 bases at J, leaving 11 bases unmatched. Written as DNA, the CDR3 is TGTGCCAGCAGTCAGGGACAGGGCCTTAGGGGTGAGCAGTTCTTC. It is translated as CASSQGQGLRGEQFF.